This T cell receptor beta chain was sequenced during a study of tumor and adjacent non-tumor tissue in lung cancer. Study at large: Patients were aged about 30 to 76, 10 men and roughly 5 women, stage I to III.

Points on this clonotype: What it binds is unknown. The conserved final phenylalanine or tryptophan is absent from the CDR3, which likely points to a read error.

No cell sorting was done before RNA was extracted from the tissue. Chemotherapy-naive patients with new lung cancer underwent thoracic surgery in China, August–late 2014. TCRbeta libraries were built with three rounds of nested PCR, modified from ARM-PCR. MiXCR, applied by TCRdb to the multiplex PCR reads, yields one record per CDR3 protein. Of 68,000 or so distinct CDR3 sequences in the sample, almost 60% were seen once. Study-wide points: Top 100 clones took a larger repertoire share in normal lung. Significantly higher TCR diversity was found in tumor than normal lung.

The sequenced sample was lung tumor tissue. This clonotype was sampled from a man aged 50 to 59 with non-small cell lung cancer.

The CDR3 region is CASSLDQGAGTQYL. DNA of the CDR3: TGTGCCAGCAGCTTAGATCAAGGGGCAGGTACGCAGTATCTT. The rearrangement joins TRBV7-2 to TRBJ2-3; possibly TRBD1 for D (5 bases). This CDR3 has 14 residues. The V end lost 1 base, the J end lost 8 bases, and 13 bases lay between the germline ends. The germline CDR1 and CDR2 sequences are SGHTA and FQGNSA.